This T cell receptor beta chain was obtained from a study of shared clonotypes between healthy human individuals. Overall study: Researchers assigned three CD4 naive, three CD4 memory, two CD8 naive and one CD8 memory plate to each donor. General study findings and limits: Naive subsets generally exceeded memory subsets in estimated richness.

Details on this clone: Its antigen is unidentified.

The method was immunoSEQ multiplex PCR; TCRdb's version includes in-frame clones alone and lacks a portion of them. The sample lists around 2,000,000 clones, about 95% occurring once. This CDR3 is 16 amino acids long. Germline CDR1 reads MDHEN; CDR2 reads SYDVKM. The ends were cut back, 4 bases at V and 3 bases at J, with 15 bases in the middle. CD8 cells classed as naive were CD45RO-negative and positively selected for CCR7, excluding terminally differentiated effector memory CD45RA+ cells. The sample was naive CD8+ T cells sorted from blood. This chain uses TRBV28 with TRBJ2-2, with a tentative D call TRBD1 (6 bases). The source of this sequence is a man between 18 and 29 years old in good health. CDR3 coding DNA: TGTGCCAGCAGTTCCCGGGACATGGGATACACCGGGGAGCTGTTTTTT. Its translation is CASSSRDMGYTGELFF.